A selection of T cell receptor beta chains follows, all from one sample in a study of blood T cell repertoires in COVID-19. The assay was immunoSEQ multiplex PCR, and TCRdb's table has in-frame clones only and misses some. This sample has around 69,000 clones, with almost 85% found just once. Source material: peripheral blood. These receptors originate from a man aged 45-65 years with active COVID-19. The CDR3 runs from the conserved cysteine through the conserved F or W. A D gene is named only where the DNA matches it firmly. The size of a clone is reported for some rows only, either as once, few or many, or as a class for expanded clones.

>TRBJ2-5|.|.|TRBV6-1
CASSERGRSQETQYF
TGTGCCAGCAGTGAAAGGGGCAGATCTCAAGAGACCCAGTACTTC
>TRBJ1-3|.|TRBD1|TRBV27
CASSSQGSPGNTIYF
TGTGCCAGCAGTTCACAGGGGAGTCCCGGAAACACCATATATTTT
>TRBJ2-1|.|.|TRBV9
CASSVVPYGLQSNEQFF
TGTGCCAGCAGCGTAGTCCCTTATGGACTTCAGAGTAATGAGCAGTTCTTC
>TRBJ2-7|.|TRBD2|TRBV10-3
CAIRRTSDSYEQYF
TGTGCCATCCGACGGACTAGCGACTCCTACGAGCAGTACTTC
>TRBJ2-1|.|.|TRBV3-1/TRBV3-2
CASSQVLGNEQFF
TGTGCCAGCAGCCAAGTACTAGGGAATGAGCAGTTCTTC
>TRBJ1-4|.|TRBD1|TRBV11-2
CASSLDLWTGVVTNEKLFF
TGTGCCAGCAGCTTAGATCTATGGACAGGGGTGGTCACTAATGAAAAACTGTTTTTT
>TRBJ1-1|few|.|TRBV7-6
CASSSRPGGAEAFF
TGTGCCAGCAGTTCCCGACCGGGAGGCGCTGAAGCTTTCTTT
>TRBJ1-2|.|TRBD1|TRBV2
CASSQGQGFNYGYTF
TGTGCCAGCAGCCAAGGACAGGGCTTTAACTATGGCTACACCTTC
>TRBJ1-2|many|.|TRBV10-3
CAISEAVGGYTF
TGTGCCATCAGTGAGGCGGTGGGTGGCTACACCTTC
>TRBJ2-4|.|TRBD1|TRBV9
CASSVAETGGVIQYF
TGTGCCAGCAGCGTAGCCGAGACAGGGGGCGTCATTCAGTACTTC
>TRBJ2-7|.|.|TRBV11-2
CASSVTTISYEQYF
TGTGCCAGCAGCGTAACGACAATCTCCTACGAGCAGTACTTC